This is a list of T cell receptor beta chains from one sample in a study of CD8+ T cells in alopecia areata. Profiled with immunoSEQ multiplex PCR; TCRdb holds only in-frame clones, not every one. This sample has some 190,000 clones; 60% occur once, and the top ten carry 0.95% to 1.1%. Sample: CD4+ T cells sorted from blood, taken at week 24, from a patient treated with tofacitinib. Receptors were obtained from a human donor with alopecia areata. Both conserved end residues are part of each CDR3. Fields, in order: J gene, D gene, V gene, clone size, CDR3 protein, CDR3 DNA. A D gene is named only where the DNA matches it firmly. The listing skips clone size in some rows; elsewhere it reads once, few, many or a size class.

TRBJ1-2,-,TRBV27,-,CASSLGPATGGGYTF,TGTGCCAGCAGTTTAGGCCCCGCGACCGGAGGGGGCTACACCTTC
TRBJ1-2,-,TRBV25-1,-,CASSVTGSNGYTF,TGTGCCAGCAGTGTCACAGGGTCAAATGGCTACACCTTC
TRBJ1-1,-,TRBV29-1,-,CSGMNTEAFF,TGCAGCGGCATGAACACTGAAGCTTTCTTT
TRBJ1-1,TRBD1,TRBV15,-,CATSGTGGKTEAFF,TGTGCCACCAGCGGAACAGGGGGCAAAACTGAAGCTTTCTTT
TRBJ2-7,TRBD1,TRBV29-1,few,CSVGTGDSYEQYF,TGCAGCGTTGGGACAGGGGATTCCTACGAGCAGTACTTC
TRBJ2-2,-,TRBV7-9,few,CASSLALTRGTGELFF,TGTGCCAGCAGCTTAGCGCTCACGAGGGGGACCGGGGAGCTGTTTTTT
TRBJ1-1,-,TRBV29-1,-,CSALSGQNTEAFF,TGCAGCGCACTTTCTGGGCAGAACACTGAAGCTTTCTTT
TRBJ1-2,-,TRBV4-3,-,CASSQDLRGYGYTF,TGCGCCAGCAGCCAAGATCTCCGCGGCTATGGCTACACCTTC
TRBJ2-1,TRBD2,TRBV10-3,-,CAISRGGDNEQFF,TGTGCCATCAGCCGCGGGGGAGACAATGAGCAGTTCTTC
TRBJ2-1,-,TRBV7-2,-,CASSLVGGDEQFF,TGTGCCAGCAGCTTAGTTGGGGGTGATGAGCAGTTCTTC
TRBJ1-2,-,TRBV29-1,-,CSVEVQGYGYTF,TGCAGCGTTGAAGTTCAAGGGTATGGCTACACCTTC
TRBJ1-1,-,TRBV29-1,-,CSAQRKETEAFF,TGCAGCGCACAGAGGAAGGAAACTGAAGCTTTCTTT
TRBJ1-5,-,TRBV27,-,CASSLGGPRQPQHF,TGTGCCAGCAGCCTCGGGGGGCCCCGGCAGCCCCAGCATTTT
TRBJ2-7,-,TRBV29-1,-,CSVRQLYSYEQYF,TGCAGCGTGCGACAGCTTTACTCCTACGAGCAGTACTTC
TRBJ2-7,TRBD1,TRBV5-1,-,CASSAGTGSYEQYF,TGCGCCAGCAGTGCCGGGACAGGGTCCTACGAGCAGTACTTC
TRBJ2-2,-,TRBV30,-,CAWSSGAGNTGELFF,TGTGCCTGGAGTTCAGGGGCTGGCAACACCGGGGAGCTGTTTTTT
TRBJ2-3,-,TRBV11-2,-,CASSLVESGFGTDTQYF,TGTGCCAGCAGCTTAGTTGAATCAGGGTTCGGCACAGATACGCAGTATTTT
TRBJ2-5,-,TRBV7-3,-,CASSLTEEETQYF,TGTGCCAGCAGCTTAACGGAAGAGGAGACCCAGTACTTC
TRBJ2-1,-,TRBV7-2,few,CASSYAVAAEQFF,TGTGCCAGCAGCTACGCCGTAGCCGCTGAGCAGTTCTTC
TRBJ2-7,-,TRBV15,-,CATSRETAIYEQYF,TGTGCCACCAGCAGAGAAACAGCGATCTACGAGCAGTACTTC
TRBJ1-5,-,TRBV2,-,CASSEGRTRQPQHF,TGTGCCAGCAGTGAGGGGCGGACCAGGCAGCCCCAGCATTTT
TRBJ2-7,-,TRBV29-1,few,CSVHNIGYEQYF,TGCAGCGTCCACAATATCGGCTACGAGCAGTACTTC
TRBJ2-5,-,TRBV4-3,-,CASSQDGGTYETQYF,TGCGCCAGCAGCCAAGATGGGGGAACCTACGAGACCCAGTACTTC
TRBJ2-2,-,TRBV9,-,CASSVDAGTGELFF,TGTGCCAGCAGCGTAGATGCGGGGACCGGGGAGCTGTTTTTT
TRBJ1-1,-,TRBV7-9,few,CASSVSTNTEAFF,TGTGCCAGCAGCGTCTCAACCAACACTGAAGCTTTCTTT
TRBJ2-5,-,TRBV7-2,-,CASSLHPGQSQETRYF,TGTGCCAGCAGCTTACACCCGGGACAAAGTCAAGAGACCCGGTACTTC
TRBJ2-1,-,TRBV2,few,CASKTGFSYNEQFF,TGTGCCAGCAAAACGGGTTTCTCCTACAATGAGCAGTTCTTC
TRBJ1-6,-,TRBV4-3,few,CASSQEVAGSSYNSPLHF,TGCGCCAGCAGCCAAGAAGTAGCAGGTAGCTCCTATAATTCACCCCTCCACTTT
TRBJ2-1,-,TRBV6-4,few,CASSPGTRNNEQFF,TGTGCCAGCAGTCCCGGGACTCGAAACAATGAGCAGTTCTTC
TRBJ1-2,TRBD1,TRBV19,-,CASSAADREYGYTF,TGTGCCAGTAGCGCAGCGGACAGGGAGTATGGCTACACCTTC
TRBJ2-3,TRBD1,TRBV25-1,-,CASSAATGGVTDTQYF,TGTGCCAGCAGTGCAGCAACAGGGGGTGTCACAGATACGCAGTATTTT
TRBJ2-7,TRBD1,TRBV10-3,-,CAIWTGGPTEQYF,TGTGCCATCTGGACAGGGGGCCCGACCGAGCAGTACTTC
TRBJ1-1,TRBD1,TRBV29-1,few,CSAGLDRDEAFF,TGCAGCGCCGGTCTGGACAGGGATGAAGCTTTCTTT
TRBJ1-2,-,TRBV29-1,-,CSVDGTANYGYTF,TGCAGCGTTGACGGGACGGCTAACTATGGCTACACCTTC
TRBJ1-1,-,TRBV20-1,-,CSALRGTEAFF,TGCAGTGCACTCAGGGGTACTGAAGCTTTCTTT
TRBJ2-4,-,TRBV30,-,CAWSVGNIQYF,TGTGCCTGGAGTGTGGGGAACATTCAGTACTTC
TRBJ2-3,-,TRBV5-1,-,CASSLLAQTDTQYF,TGCGCCAGCAGCCTGCTAGCGCAGACAGATACGCAGTATTTT
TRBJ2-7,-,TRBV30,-,CAWSPGTYEQYF,TGTGCCTGGAGCCCAGGGACCTACGAGCAGTACTTC
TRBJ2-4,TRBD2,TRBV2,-,CASSGSGEAGNIQYF,TGTGCCAGCAGTGGCAGCGGGGAGGCCGGAAACATTCAGTACTTC
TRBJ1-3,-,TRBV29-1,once,CSVEVIRRESGNTIYF,TGCAGCGTTGAAGTAATTCGCAGGGAGTCCGGAAACACCATATATTTT